The 32 T cell receptor beta chains below come from one sample, sequenced in a study of T cell changes during pregnancy in multiple sclerosis. Only in-frame clones appear in the TCRdb table, and some are missing; sequencing was by immunoSEQ multiplex PCR. The profile shows under 50,000 clones, approximately 95% of them singletons. This specimen was CD8+ T cells from peripheral blood mononuclear cells, taken in the first trimester of pregnancy. The receptors stem from a female donor with multiple sclerosis, enrolled in a pregnancy study.

The J gene is TRBJ2-2, the V gene TRBV15; the match to TRBD2 covers 7 bases. Germline V lookup: CDR1 LNHNV, CDR2 YYDKDF (reference sequence). The V and J ends lost 1 base and 4 bases, in that order; junction bases with no gene match: 15. The CDR3 runs 19 residues. Here the CDR3 reads CATSRVGEGLGGVTGELFF. CDR3 coding DNA: TGTGCCACCAGCAGAGTAGGGGAGGGCCTGGGGGGGGTCACCGGGGAGCTGTTTTTT.

The chain couples TRBV7-9 to TRBJ2-4; tentatively, D is TRBD1 (5 bases). CDR1 is SEHNR, CDR2 FQNEAQ, per germline (reference sequence). This CDR3 is 14 amino acids long. The V and J ends lost 5 bases and 5 bases respectively, with 13 bases between them. In nucleotides, the CDR3 is TGTGCCAGCAGCACCTCAGGGTCCCAAAACATTCAGTACTTC. Translated: CASSTSGSQNIQYF.

The chain links TRBV6-4 to TRBJ2-7, with 7 positions matching TRBD1. The germline V gene has CDR1 MRHNA and CDR2 SNTAGT. The CDR3 is 12 residues long. The V gene end was trimmed by 3 bases and the J gene end by 12 bases; junction bases not matched to a gene: 8. This CDR3 is CASSDFQGVLYF. The CDR3 DNA reads as TGTGCCAGCAGTGATTTTCAGGGGGTCCTGTACTTC.

Only one count was recorded for this clone. This chain links TRBV28 with TRBJ1-1; D remains ambiguous. The germline V gene encodes CDR1 MDHEN and CDR2 SYDVKM. V was pared by 6 bases and J by 0 bases, with 8 bases between. The CDR3 runs 13 residues. CDR3 bases: TGTGCCAGCAGAGCCCCACTGAACACTGAAGCTTTCTTT. It specifies CASRAPLNTEAFF. The whole variable domain, filled in from reference TRBV28 and TRBJ1-1, reads DVKVTQSSRYLVKRTGEKVFLECVQDMDHENMFWYRQDPGLGLRLIYFSYDVKMKEKGDIPEGYSVSREKKERFSLILESASTNQTSMYLCASRAPLNTEAFFGQGTRLTVV.

This sequence joins TRBV7-9 and TRBJ2-5, with D maybe TRBD2 (6 bases). V dropped 5 bases and J dropped 3 bases, with 22 bases sitting between them. CDR3 size: 17 residues. Germline CDR1 SEHNR, CDR2 FQNEAQ (reference sequence). CDR3 nucleotides: TGTGCCAGCAGCCCACCTATTTTGGCGGGGCGGGAAGAGACCCAGTACTTC. Encoded protein: CASSPPILAGREETQYF.

The chain couples TRBV4-1 to TRBJ2-7; D gene unclear. The germline gives CDR1 MGHRA, CDR2 YSYEKL. The V gene lost 6 bases and the J gene lost 1 base, with 10 bases spanning the gap. The CDR3 is 13 amino acids. The CDR3 sequence is CASSTTGSYEQYF. Here the CDR3 DNA reads TGCGCCAGCAGTACGACTGGTTCCTACGAGCAGTACTTC.

This clone has only one observation. This rearrangement joins TRBV7-9 to TRBJ2-1; perhaps TRBD1 as D (5 bases). Deletions cut 2 bases from V and 7 bases from J, with 12 bases between. There are 14 residues in the CDR3. The germline V gene has CDR1 SEHNR and CDR2 FQNEAQ (reference sequence). The CDR3 loop is CASSLSTKGNEQFF. CDR3 DNA sequence: TGTGCCAGCAGCTTAAGTACCAAGGGGAATGAGCAGTTCTTC.

The chain recombines TRBV7-9 with TRBJ1-1; D ambiguous. The V end lost 4 bases, the J end lost 4 bases, and 16 bases lay between the germline ends. Germline CDR1 and CDR2: SEHNR and FQNEAQ (reference sequence). The CDR3 covers 15 residues. The CDR3 spells CASSSLRPVATEAFF. The CDR3 nucleotides are TGTGCCAGCAGCTCCCTGAGGCCGGTGGCCACTGAAGCTTTCTTT.

V is TRBV6-5 and J is TRBJ2-2; 8 positions match TRBD1. Germline V lookup: CDR1 MNHEY, CDR2 SVGAGI. V was clipped by 4 bases and J by 6 bases; unmatched bases: 7. The CDR3 is 15 amino acids. The CDR3 protein is CASSSGTGISGELFF. In DNA form, the CDR3 reads TGTGCCAGCAGTTCCGGGACAGGCATCTCCGGGGAGCTGTTTTTT.

V usage is TRBV2 and J usage is TRBJ1-5; perhaps TRBD1 as D (6 bases). Germline V gene lookup returns CDR1 SNHLY and CDR2 FYNNEI. CDR3 length: 15 amino acids. V lost 3 bases and J 1 base, leaving 10 bases between the germline ends. The CDR3 nucleotides are TGTGCCAGCAGTGATCGAGACAGGAGCAATCAGCCCCAGCATTTT. Protein: CASSDRDRSNQPQHF. Full variable domain (rest looked up from reference TRBV2 and TRBJ1-5): EPEVTQTPSHQVTQMGQEVILRCVPISNHLYFYWYRQILGQKVEFLVSFYNNEISEKSEIFDDQFSVERPDGSNFTLKIRSTKLEDSAMYFCASSDRDRSNQPQHFGDGTRLSIL.

V is TRBV27 and J is TRBJ1-5; 9 bases are a match to TRBD1. V gave up 1 base and J gave up 0 bases; unmatched junction bases: 4. Germline V gene data show CDR1 as MNHEY and CDR2 as SMNVEV (reference sequence). The CDR3 is 17 residues long. The CDR3 bases are TGTGCCAGCAGTTTATACAGGGGGCCTTATAGCAATCAGCCCCAGCATTTT. Translating gives CASSLYRGPYSNQPQHF.

The chain links TRBV19 to TRBJ1-1, with 8 positions matching TRBD1. The CDR3 length is 13 residues. Trimming at V came to 6 bases and at J to 7 bases, leaving 7 bases not matched to a gene. Germline values: CDR1 LNHDA, CDR2 SQIVND (reference sequence). Here the CDR3 reads CASSLQGGIEAFF. Written as DNA, the CDR3 is TGTGCCAGTAGCTTACAGGGGGGGATTGAAGCTTTCTTT.

The V call is TRBV6-6, the J call TRBJ2-1; no clear D. Germline CDR1 MNHNY, CDR2 SVGAGI (reference sequence). Trimming cost V 2 bases and J 6 bases, with 14 bases left between them. The CDR3 loop spans 15 amino acids. CDR3 nucleotides: TGTGCCAGCAGTTACCCGAAGACGGGTGGCAATGAGCAGTTCTTC. It specifies CASSYPKTGGNEQFF.

The J gene is TRBJ1-5, the V gene TRBV28; D gene uncertain. CDR3 length equals 14 residues. Trimming stripped 4 bases from V and 2 bases from J, with 9 bases between. Per the germline V gene, CDR1 is MDHEN and CDR2 is SYDVKM. In nucleotides, the CDR3 is TGTGCCAGCAGTTCCGGGTCGGGCAATCAGCCCCAGCATTTT. Protein: CASSSGSGNQPQHF.

This sequence joins TRBV5-3 and TRBJ1-5; 10 bases fit TRBD1. TRBV5-3 belongs to the ORF category, with a function that is uncertain. The CDR3 is 19 amino acids. Losses at the gene ends were 1 base for V and 3 bases for J; bases not matched to a gene: 13. CDR3 sequence: CARSLQLVDRGLLNQPQHF. The DNA of the CDR3 is TGTGCCAGAAGCTTGCAGCTTGTAGACAGGGGGCTCCTCAATCAGCCCCAGCATTTT.

V is TRBV6-5 and J is TRBJ2-1; 7 bases agree with TRBD1. Germline V gene lookup returns CDR1 MNHEY and CDR2 SVGAGI. CDR3 size: 16 residues. V dropped 2 bases and J dropped 0; count of bases not matched to a gene: 4. In nucleotides, the CDR3 is TGTGCCAGCAGTTACGATGGGACAGCCTCCTACAATGAGCAGTTCTTC. It translates to CASSYDGTASYNEQFF.

The chain carries TRBV4-1 and TRBJ2-7, with D unclear. The CDR3 loop spans 13 amino acids. V was pared by 1 base and J by 2 bases, with 6 bases between. Germline V gene sequence: CDR1 MGHRA, CDR2 YSYEKL. The chain's CDR3 is CASSQAVAYEQYF. For the CDR3, the DNA is TGCGCCAGCAGCCAAGCCGTTGCCTACGAGCAGTACTTC.

V is TRBV7-7 and J is TRBJ2-1; D might be TRBD1 (6 bases). CDR3 length equals 17 residues. V lost 5 bases to trimming and J lost 2 bases, with 19 bases between them. The V gene's germline CDR1 is SSHAT and CDR2 FNYEAQ (reference sequence). CDR3 protein: CASSPEEGWGPYNEQFF. The CDR3 DNA follows: TGTGCCAGCAGCCCGGAGGAAGGGTGGGGGCCCTACAATGAGCAGTTCTTC.

As concerns this clone: The junction and the germline gene differ at one end; a read error may be behind it. The chain employs TRBV5-1 and TRBJ2-3; TRBD1 matches 12 bases. Germline V gives CDR1 SGHRS, CDR2 YFSETQ. This CDR3 contains 15 residues. CDR3 loop: CASSLGTGGTDTQYF. Here the CDR3 DNA reads TGCGCCAGCAGCTTAGGGACAGGGGGCACCGATACGCAGTATTTT.

The chain recombines TRBV7-6 with TRBJ1-2; TRBD1 matches 7 bases. V gave up 1 base and J gave up 4 bases; unmatched junction bases: 3. In germline, CDR1 is SGHVS, CDR2 FNYEAQ. The CDR3 totals 14 residues. Here the CDR3 reads CASSLGQGIYGYTF. CDR3 nucleotide sequence: TGTGCCAGCAGCTTAGGACAGGGCATCTATGGCTACACCTTC.

The chain is built from TRBV27 and TRBJ2-7; the match to TRBD1 covers 7 bases. The CDR3 consists of 14 residues. V was clipped by 0 bases and J by 7 bases; unmatched bases: 6. Germline V CDR1 and CDR2: MNHEY, SMNVEV (reference sequence). CDR3 in DNA: TGTGCCAGCAGTTTATCGATAGGGGGCGGGGAGCAGTACTTC. Translated: CASSLSIGGGEQYF.

The chain joins TRBV19 to TRBJ2-7, with D possibly being TRBD1 (5 bases). V was clipped by 5 bases and J by 3 bases, with 11 bases between them. CDR3 length: 13 amino acids. CDR1 LNHDA and CDR2 SQIVND come from the germline V gene (reference sequence). The CDR3 protein is CASSLQGNYEQYF. The CDR3 nucleotides are TGTGCCAGTAGTCTGCAGGGCAACTACGAGCAGTACTTC.

This rearrangement joins TRBV19 to TRBJ2-7, with 9 bases lining up with TRBD2. CDR1 and CDR2 (germline): LNHDA, SQIVND (reference sequence). J lost 6 bases, V lost 4 bases, and 10 bases had no gene match. The CDR3 consists of 15 residues. DNA of the CDR3: TGTGCCAGTAGTACCCACTCTAGCGGGACTGGCGAGCAGTACTTC. It codes for CASSTHSSGTGEQYF.

In DNA, the CDR3 is TGCAGCGTTGAAGATGCAGGGCCTGGCTACACCTTC. Residues: CSVEDAGPGYTF. This chain joins TRBV29-1 and TRBJ1-2; D is possibly TRBD1 (5 bases). Trimming took off 0 bases at V and 7 bases at J, with 9 bases between the two ends. From germline, CDR1 is SQVTM and CDR2 ANQGSEA. The CDR3 totals 12 residues.

The V gene is TRBV7-7, the J gene TRBJ2-1; no clear D gene. Trimming took off 5 bases at V and 0 bases at J, with 11 bases between the two ends. The CDR3 is 15 amino acids. The germline CDR1 and CDR2 sequences are SSHAT and FNYEAQ (reference sequence). As DNA, the CDR3 is TGTGCCAGCAGCCGCGGTGATAGCTCCTACAATGAGCAGTTCTTC. Translation: CASSRGDSSYNEQFF.

CDR3 nucleotide sequence: TGCGCCAGCAGCCAGGCCTACAATGAGCAGTTCTTC. This codes for CASSQAYNEQFF. The chain is built from TRBV5-1 and TRBJ2-1; D uncertain. Germline CDR1 reads SGHRS; CDR2 reads YFSETQ. The length of the CDR3 is 12 residues. The V gene lost 4 bases and the J gene lost 2 bases, with 4 bases spanning the gap.

This chain links TRBV5-6 with TRBJ1-4; TRBD1 matches at 11 bases. Germline CDR1 and CDR2: SGHDT and YYEEEE. The CDR3 loop spans 17 amino acids. The V gene end was trimmed by 1 base and the J gene end by 4 bases; junction bases not matched to a gene: 6. In nucleotides, the CDR3 is TGTGCCAGCAGCTTGAAGGGACAGGGGGTCCTTAATGAAAAACTGTTTTTT. Residues: CASSLKGQGVLNEKLFF.

The V gene is TRBV5-1, the J gene TRBJ2-3, with D possibly being TRBD2 (6 bases). Trimming removed 0 bases from V and 2 bases from J, with 16 bases in between. Germline V CDR1 and CDR2: SGHRS, YFSETQ. The CDR3 length is 17 residues. This chain's CDR3 is CASSLVLARMFTDTQYF. CDR3 bases: TGCGCCAGCAGCTTGGTGCTAGCGCGTATGTTCACAGATACGCAGTATTTT.

This clone appeared a single time. The chain joins TRBV5-5 to TRBJ1-1, with a possible D match to TRBD1 (5 bases). This CDR3 contains 14 residues. V lost 6 bases and J 1 base, leaving 13 bases between the germline ends. CDR1 SGHKS and CDR2 YYEKEE come from the germline V gene (reference sequence). The CDR3 reads CASNDIQENTEAFF. For the CDR3, the DNA is TGTGCCAGCAACGACATACAGGAGAACACTGAAGCTTTCTTT. Looking up the rest from reference TRBV5-5 and TRBJ1-1 gives the full variable domain: DAGVTQSPTHLIKTRGQQVTLRCSPISGHKSVSWYQQVLGQGPQFIFQYYEKEERGRGNFPDRFSARQFPNYSSELNVNALLLGDSALYLCASNDIQENTEAFFGQGTRLTVV.

The V call is TRBV6-5, the J call TRBJ1-1; 7 bases fit TRBD1. This CDR3 is built from 15 residues. V lost 4 bases, J lost 4 bases, and 9 bases stayed unmatched. The germline gives CDR1 MNHEY, CDR2 SVGAGI. As DNA, the CDR3 is TGTGCCAGCAGTTCCCGACAGGGAAAGGCCACTGAAGCTTTCTTT. Its protein product is CASSSRQGKATEAFF.

The gene calls are TRBV9 and TRBJ2-1; 7 nucleotides line up with TRBD1. Trimming removed 3 bases from V and 4 bases from J; junction bases left unmatched: 16. The CDR3 totals 18 residues. The germline CDR1 and CDR2 sequences are SGDLS and YYNGEE. The CDR3 loop reads CASSEPGTVDDFYNEQFF. CDR3 coding DNA: TGTGCCAGCAGCGAACCGGGGACAGTAGATGATTTTTACAATGAGCAGTTCTTC.

The J gene is TRBJ1-1, the V gene TRBV27; D gene unclear. V shed 6 bases and J shed 1 base, with 6 bases lying between them. Germline V gives CDR1 MNHEY, CDR2 SMNVEV (reference sequence). CDR3 length: 12 residues. The DNA for the CDR3 is TGTGCCAGCAGGACGGGGAACACTGAAGCTTTCTTT. Protein product: CASRTGNTEAFF.